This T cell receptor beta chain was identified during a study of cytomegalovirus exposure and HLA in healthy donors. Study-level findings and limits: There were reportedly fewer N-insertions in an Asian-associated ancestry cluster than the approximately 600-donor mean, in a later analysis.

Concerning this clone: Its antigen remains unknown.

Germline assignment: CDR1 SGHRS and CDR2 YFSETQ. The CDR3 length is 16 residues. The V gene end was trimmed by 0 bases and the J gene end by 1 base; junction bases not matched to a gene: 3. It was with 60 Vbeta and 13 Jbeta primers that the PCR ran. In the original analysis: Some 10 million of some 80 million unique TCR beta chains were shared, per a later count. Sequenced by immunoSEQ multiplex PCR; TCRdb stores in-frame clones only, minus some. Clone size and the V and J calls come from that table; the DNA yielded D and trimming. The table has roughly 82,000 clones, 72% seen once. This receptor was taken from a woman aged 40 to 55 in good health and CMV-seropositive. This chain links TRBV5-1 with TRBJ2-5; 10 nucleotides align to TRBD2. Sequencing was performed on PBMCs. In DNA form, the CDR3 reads TGCGCCAGCAGCTTGGGCTTAGCGGGGGGCCAAGAGACCCAGTACTTC. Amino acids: CASSLGLAGGQETQYF.